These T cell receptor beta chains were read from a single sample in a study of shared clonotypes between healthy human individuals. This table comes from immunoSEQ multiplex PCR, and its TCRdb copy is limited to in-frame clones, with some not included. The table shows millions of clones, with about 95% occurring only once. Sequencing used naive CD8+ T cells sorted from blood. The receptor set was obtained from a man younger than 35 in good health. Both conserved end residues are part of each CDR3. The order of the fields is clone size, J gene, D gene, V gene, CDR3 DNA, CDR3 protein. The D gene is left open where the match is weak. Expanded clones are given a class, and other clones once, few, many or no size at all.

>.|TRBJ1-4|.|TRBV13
TGTGCCAGCAGCGCGAGGGGCGGGGGCGATGAAAAACTGTTTTTT
CASSARGGGDEKLFF
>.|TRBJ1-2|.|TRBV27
TGTGCCAGCAGTTTATCGGGGGATTACCTGAACTATGGCTACACCTTC
CASSLSGDYLNYGYTF
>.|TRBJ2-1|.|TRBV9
TGTGCCAGCAGCGTAGAGGGGATGGCTTACAATGAGCAGTTCTTC
CASSVEGMAYNEQFF
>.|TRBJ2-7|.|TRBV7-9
TGTGCCAGCAGCCCCAGACTGGGAGGTTACGAGCAGTACTTC
CASSPRLGGYEQYF
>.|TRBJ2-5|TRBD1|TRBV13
TGTGCCAGCAGCTTCGGGGACAGGCAAGAGACCCAGTACTTC
CASSFGDRQETQYF
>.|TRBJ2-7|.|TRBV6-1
TGTGCCAGCAGTGATTCAGGGGAAACCTACGAGCAGTACTTC
CASSDSGETYEQYF
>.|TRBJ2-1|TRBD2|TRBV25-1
TGTGCCGGGGCGGGAGAGGGTAATGAGCAGTTCTTC
CAGAGEGNEQFF
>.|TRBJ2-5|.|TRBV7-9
TGTGCCAGCAGCTTAGAGCGGACCCAAGAGACCCAGTACTTC
CASSLERTQETQYF
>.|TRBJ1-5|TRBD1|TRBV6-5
TGTGCCAGCAGCCTTGGACAGGGCCAAGGGCCCCAGCATTTT
CASSLGQGQGPQHF
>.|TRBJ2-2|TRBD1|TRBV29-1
TGCAGCGTTGAAGATGAGGACAGGGAACCCGGGGAGCTGTTTTTT
CSVEDEDREPGELFF
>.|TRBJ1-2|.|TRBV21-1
TGTGCCAGCAGCTTACGGACAGGGGGTGACTATGGCTACACCTTC
CASSLRTGGDYGYTF
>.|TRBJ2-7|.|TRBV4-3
TGCGCCAGCAGCCCCTGGACTGGATCCTACGAGCAGTACTTC
CASSPWTGSYEQYF
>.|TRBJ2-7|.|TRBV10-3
TGTGCCATCAGTGAGCCTGGGATCTACGAGCAGTACTTC
CAISEPGIYEQYF
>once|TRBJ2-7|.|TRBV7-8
TGTGCCAGCAGTTTCCTCTCAGGGGCCTACGAGCAGTACTTC
CASSFLSGAYEQYF
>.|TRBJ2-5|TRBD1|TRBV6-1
TGTGCCAGCAGTGAATTCGGACAGGGGGCGCGGGAGACCCAGTACTTC
CASSEFGQGARETQYF
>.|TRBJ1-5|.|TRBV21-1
TGTGCCAGCCCGGGGGTGGGTTCGGTTTACAATCAGCCCCAGCATTTT
CASPGVGSVYNQPQHF
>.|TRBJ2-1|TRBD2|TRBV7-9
TGTGCCAGCAGCCCTATACTAGCGGGGGCCATCTACAATGAGCAGTTCTTC
CASSPILAGAIYNEQFF
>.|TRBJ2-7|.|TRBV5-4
TGTGCCAGCAGCTTCATCGGGGAGGCCTACGAGCAGTACTTC
CASSFIGEAYEQYF
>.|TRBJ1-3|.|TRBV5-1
TGCGCCAGCAGCGAAGCGCTGCTACAGGGCTCTGGAAACACCATATATTTT
CASSEALLQGSGNTIYF
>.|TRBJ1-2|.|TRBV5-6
TGTGCCAGCAGCTTGGGAGGAATCCAGGATGGCTACACCTTC
CASSLGGIQDGYTF
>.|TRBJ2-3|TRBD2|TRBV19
TGTGCCAGTAGCCCACAGCGGGAGTATTTCACAGATACGCAGTATTTT
CASSPQREYFTDTQYF
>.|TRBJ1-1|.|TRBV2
TGTGCCAGCTGCCGGACAGAAGAGAACACTGAAGCTTTCTTT
CASCRTEENTEAFF
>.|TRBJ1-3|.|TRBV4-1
TGCGCCAGCAGCCAAGGAGGTGAGGGCATTGGAAACACCATATATTTT
CASSQGGEGIGNTIYF
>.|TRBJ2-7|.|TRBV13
TGTGCCAGCAACCCCTCGTTCGGGGGCGCGGTGCCGAGCGAGCAGTACTTC
CASNPSFGGAVPSEQYF
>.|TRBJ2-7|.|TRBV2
TGTGCCAGCAGTGAGGCGGAGTACGAGCAGTACTTC
CASSEAEYEQYF
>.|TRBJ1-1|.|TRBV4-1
TGCGCCAGCAGCCAAGATCGAAGGGCGGTTGAAGCTTTCTTT
CASSQDRRAVEAFF
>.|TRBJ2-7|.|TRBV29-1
TGCAGCGTTGCAGGGACCTCCTACGAGCAGTACTTC
CSVAGTSYEQYF
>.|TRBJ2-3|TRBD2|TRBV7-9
TGTGCCAGCAGCTTCCCGGGACTAGCGGCAAGCACAGATACGCAGTATTTT
CASSFPGLAASTDTQYF
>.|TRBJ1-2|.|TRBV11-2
TGTGCCAGCAGCTTAGCCCCAGGCAGCTACTATGGCTACACCTTC
CASSLAPGSYYGYTF